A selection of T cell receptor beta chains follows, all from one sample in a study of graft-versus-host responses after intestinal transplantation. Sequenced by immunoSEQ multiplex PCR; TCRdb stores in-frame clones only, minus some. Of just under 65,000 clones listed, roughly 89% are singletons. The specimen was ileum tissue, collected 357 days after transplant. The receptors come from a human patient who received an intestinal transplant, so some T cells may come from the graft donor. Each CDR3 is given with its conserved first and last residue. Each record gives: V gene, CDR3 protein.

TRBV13 CASSSGGGTDTQYF
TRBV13 CASSPKTSGGQETQYF
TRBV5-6 CASSLDGETQYF
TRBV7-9 CASSLVETSQETQYF
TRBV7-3 CASSHTSPARGQGQPQHF
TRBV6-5 CASIPGERNSPLHF
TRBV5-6 CASSFGELRYGYTF
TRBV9 CASSSKAGESTGELFF
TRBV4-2 CASSQEGLAGGTDTQYF
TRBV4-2 CASSQEGGRETQYF
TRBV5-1 CASSYSGPGTEAFF
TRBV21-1 CASRTPPGHSRNYGYTF
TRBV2 CASTRGGSNQPQHF
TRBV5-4 CASSLRQRTDTQYF
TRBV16 CASSPFPSGELFF
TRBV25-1 CASSESRRGQYF
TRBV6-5 CASSLTSGTEDTQYF
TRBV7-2 CASSSSRTGAYMNTEAFF
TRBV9 CASSSSGSPYNEQFF
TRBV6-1 CASAGRYTDTQYF
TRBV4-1 CASSPIRGRGQSGNTIYF
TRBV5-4 CARSGSSYEQYF
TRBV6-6 CASSSKQGTQETQYF
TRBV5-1 CASSGHPGTTQEGEQYF
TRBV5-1 CASSLDRSQPQHF